The subject of this entry is one T cell receptor beta chain. This sample stems from a study of Ad26.COV2.S vaccination and SARS-CoV-2 variants. Measured with immunoSEQ multiplex PCR; TCRdb has only the in-frame clones, and not every one. The table lists some 410,000 clones, over 80% of them singletons. Germline V lookup: CDR1 MNHEY, CDR2 SVGAGI. The V end was cut by 0 bases, the J end by 3 bases, with 8 bases between. The CDR3 is 14 amino acids. Treatment indicated: 15 to 20 received Ad26.COV2.S at low or high dose, single or two shots; several received placebo; per-sample allocation not given. Material that was analyzed had been drawn on day 63 after the first vaccine or placebo injection.

The sample was peripheral blood, taken in a trial of Ad26.COV2.S vaccine versus placebo. The J gene is TRBJ2-5, the V gene TRBV6-5; D assignment may be TRBD1 or TRBD2 (5 bases each). The receptor was isolated from a person between 18 and 65 years old who received the Ad26.COV2.S COVID-19 vaccine or a placebo. The CDR3, as DNA: TGTGCCAGCAGTTACTCCGGGGCGGAAGAGACCCAGTACTTC. The encoded protein is CASSYSGAEETQYF.